The 3 T cell receptor beta chains given below trace back to one sample, sequenced in a study of breast tumors, draining lymph nodes, adjacent tissues. One entry per CDR3 protein results from TCRdb running MiXCR on the multiplex PCR reads. The top ten clones hold 8.1% of a sample with approximately 90,000 distinct CDR3 sequences, approximately 30% of them seen once. Axillary draining lymph nodes of breast cancer patients supplied the node samples. Source material: axillary lymph node tissue. Receptor source: a female donor with breast cancer. Some clones in this sample may be carry-over from other donors' samples.

The rearrangement joins TRBV5-4 to TRBJ1-4; TRBD1 matches at 9 bases. Germline values: CDR1 SGHNT, CDR2 YYREEE (reference sequence). V gave up 4 bases and J gave up 4 bases; unmatched junction bases: 8. The CDR3 is 16 residues long. The CDR3 region is CASSKTGGGGNEKLFF. CDR3 sequence (DNA): TGTGCCAGCAGCAAAACAGGGGGCGGCGGTAATGAAAAACTGTTTTTT.

This clonotype appeared many times. V is TRBV20-1 and J is TRBJ2-1; D ambiguous. V was clipped by 6 bases and J by 3 bases, with 15 bases between them. The CDR3 runs 14 residues. Germline CDR1 is DFQATT and CDR2 is SNEGSKA (reference sequence). The CDR3 region is CSAITPSGYNEQFF. The CDR3 DNA sequence: TGCAGTGCCATAACTCCGTCGGGCTACAATGAGCAGTTCTTC.

The chain couples TRBV7-3 to TRBJ2-7; tentatively, D is TRBD2 (6 bases). Germline V gene lookup returns CDR1 SGHTA and CDR2 FQGTGA. The CDR3 is made up of 18 amino acids. Trimming removed 7 bases from V and 1 base from J, with 26 bases in between. Here the CDR3 reads CASILRAPGPGGSYEQYV. The CDR3 bases are TGTGCCAGCATTCTCCGCGCCCCGGGCCCTGGAGGGTCCTACGAGCAGTACGTC.